This is a list of T cell receptor beta chains from one sample in a study of T-cell reconstitution after alpha-beta-depleted transplantation in children. TCRdb processed the PCR reads anew with MiXCR; each CDR3 protein has one entry. The profile shows about 980,000 distinct CDR3 sequences, less than 30% of them singletons. The source was PBMCs, mostly from graft donor cells, collected 360 days after TCRalphabeta/CD19-depleted stem cell transplant. These receptors were taken from a boy under two years old who had a stem cell transplant for SCID, so the T cells may come from the graft donor. The CDR3 runs from the conserved cysteine through the conserved F or W. A D gene is named only where the DNA matches it firmly. Some rows mark clone size as missing; the rest say once, few, many or name a class of expanded clone.

abundance: NA; j_gene: TRBJ2-1; d_gene: TRBD2; v_gene: TRBV28; CDR3aa: CASSLLRLAGNEQFF; CDR3nt: TGTGCCAGCAGTTTACTAAGACTAGCGGGGAATGAGCAGTTCTTC
abundance: few; j_gene: TRBJ1-1; d_gene: NA; v_gene: TRBV20-1; CDR3aa: CSHIRGRLTEAFF; CDR3nt: TGCAGTCATATTCGGGGGCGGTTAACTGAAGCTTTCTTT
abundance: NA; j_gene: TRBJ2-1; d_gene: TRBD2; v_gene: TRBV19; CDR3aa: CASSIVRRGGNEQFF; CDR3nt: TGTGCCAGTAGTATAGTCCGGCGGGGGGGCAATGAGCAGTTCTTC
abundance: NA; j_gene: TRBJ2-3; d_gene: TRBD2; v_gene: TRBV20-1; CDR3aa: CSASLGLMADTQYF; CDR3nt: TGCAGTGCTAGTTTGGGACTAATGGCAGATACGCAGTATTTT
abundance: few; j_gene: TRBJ2-3; d_gene: NA; v_gene: TRBV29-1; CDR3aa: CSVEEDRIFGDTQYF; CDR3nt: TGCAGCGTTGAAGAAGATAGGATATTCGGAGATACGCAGTATTTT
abundance: few; j_gene: TRBJ1-4; d_gene: NA; v_gene: TRBV5-1; CDR3aa: CASSLNGGTDEKLFF; CDR3nt: TGCGCCAGCAGCTTGAATGGCGGGACTGATGAAAAACTGTTTTTT
abundance: NA; j_gene: TRBJ2-3; d_gene: NA; v_gene: TRBV4-3; CDR3aa: CASSQDAVGTDTQYF; CDR3nt: TGCGCCAGCAGCCAAGACGCGGTGGGCACAGATACGCAGTATTTT
abundance: few; j_gene: TRBJ2-5; d_gene: NA; v_gene: TRBV12-3/TRBV12-4; CDR3aa: CASSFWGGLQETQYF; CDR3nt: TGTGCCAGCAGTTTCTGGGGGGGGCTCCAAGAGACCCAGTACTTC
abundance: NA; j_gene: TRBJ2-1; d_gene: NA; v_gene: TRBV7-2; CDR3aa: CASSFGTYTYNEQFF; CDR3nt: TGTGCCAGCAGCTTCGGGACATACACCTACAATGAGCAGTTCTTC
abundance: NA; j_gene: TRBJ2-5; d_gene: NA; v_gene: TRBV20-1; CDR3aa: CSARSRINQETQYF; CDR3nt: TGCAGTGCTAGAAGCAGAATCAACCAAGAGACCCAGTACTTC
abundance: NA; j_gene: TRBJ2-3; d_gene: NA; v_gene: TRBV20-1; CDR3aa: CSARDSEATDTQYF; CDR3nt: TGCAGTGCTAGGGATTCTGAAGCTACAGATACGCAGTATTTT
abundance: few; j_gene: TRBJ1-4; d_gene: TRBD1; v_gene: TRBV7-9; CDR3aa: CASSPITGASEKLFF; CDR3nt: TGTGCCAGCAGCCCAATCACAGGGGCTTCGGAAAAACTGTTTTTT
abundance: NA; j_gene: TRBJ2-4; d_gene: NA; v_gene: TRBV12-3/TRBV12-4; CDR3aa: CASSLRDIQYF; CDR3nt: TGTGCCAGCAGTTTAAGGGACATTCAGTACTTC
abundance: NA; j_gene: TRBJ2-7; d_gene: NA; v_gene: TRBV3-1; CDR3aa: CASSQDMRDYEQYF; CDR3nt: TGTGCCAGCAGCCAAGATATGCGGGACTACGAGCAGTACTTC
abundance: few; j_gene: TRBJ2-3; d_gene: NA; v_gene: TRBV7-3; CDR3aa: CASSLPGEDTQYF; CDR3nt: TGTGCCAGCAGCCTACCCGGAGAAGATACGCAGTATTTT
abundance: NA; j_gene: TRBJ1-2; d_gene: TRBD1; v_gene: TRBV5-6; CDR3aa: CASSLWDRENYGYTF; CDR3nt: TGTGCCAGCAGCTTGTGGGACAGGGAAAACTATGGCTACACCTTC
abundance: NA; j_gene: TRBJ1-5; d_gene: NA; v_gene: TRBV7-9; CDR3aa: CASSLTSGNQPQHF; CDR3nt: TGTGCCAGCAGCTTAACATCGGGCAATCAGCCCCAGCATTTT
abundance: few; j_gene: TRBJ2-6; d_gene: NA; v_gene: TRBV19; CDR3aa: CASSVGRVLTF; CDR3nt: TGTGCCAGTAGTGTGGGGCGAGTCCTGACTTTC
abundance: few; j_gene: TRBJ2-2; d_gene: TRBD1; v_gene: TRBV4-2; CDR3aa: CASSQAGTGGELFF; CDR3nt: TGTGCCAGCAGCCAAGCCGGGACAGGCGGGGAGCTGTTTTTT
abundance: NA; j_gene: TRBJ2-5; d_gene: NA; v_gene: TRBV5-1; CDR3aa: CASSLSPASGLETQYF; CDR3nt: TGCGCCAGCAGCTTGTCCCCCGCAAGCGGTCTGGAGACCCAGTACTTC
abundance: NA; j_gene: TRBJ2-4; d_gene: NA; v_gene: TRBV9; CDR3aa: CASSVTELAKNIQYF; CDR3nt: TGTGCCAGCAGCGTAACGGAACTAGCCAAAAACATTCAGTACTTC
abundance: NA; j_gene: TRBJ1-3; d_gene: NA; v_gene: TRBV20-1; CDR3aa: CSASLVARAGNTIYF; CDR3nt: TGCAGTGCTAGCCTCGTTGCCCGAGCTGGAAACACCATATATTTT
abundance: few; j_gene: TRBJ2-7; d_gene: TRBD1; v_gene: TRBV9; CDR3aa: CASSVARDSPYEQYF; CDR3nt: TGTGCCAGCAGCGTAGCGAGGGACAGCCCCTACGAGCAGTACTTC
abundance: NA; j_gene: TRBJ1-5; d_gene: TRBD1; v_gene: TRBV15; CDR3aa: CATSLPWDQGVVRQPQHF; CDR3nt: TGTGCCACCAGCCTACCGTGGGACCAGGGGGTCGTTAGGCAGCCCCAGCATTTT
abundance: NA; j_gene: TRBJ2-1; d_gene: TRBD1; v_gene: TRBV11-2; CDR3aa: CASSRIRDRGYNEQFF; CDR3nt: TGTGCCAGCAGCCGAATCCGGGACAGGGGTTACAATGAGCAGTTCTTC
abundance: NA; j_gene: TRBJ1-2; d_gene: TRBD1; v_gene: TRBV12-3/TRBV12-4; CDR3aa: CASSSPVRGRYGYTF; CDR3nt: TGTGCCAGCAGCTCGCCCGTGAGGGGGCGGTATGGCTACACCTTC
abundance: many; j_gene: TRBJ2-1; d_gene: TRBD2; v_gene: TRBV20-1; CDR3aa: CSARRGGLNEQFF; CDR3nt: TGCAGTGCTAGACGGGGGGGCCTTAATGAGCAGTTCTTC
abundance: NA; j_gene: TRBJ2-3; d_gene: NA; v_gene: TRBV4-1; CDR3aa: CASSQGPIGADTQYF; CDR3nt: TGCGCCAGCAGCCAAGGTCCAATAGGGGCAGATACGCAGTATTTT
abundance: NA; j_gene: TRBJ2-3; d_gene: TRBD2; v_gene: TRBV29-1; CDR3aa: CSVSSIAGRTDTQYF; CDR3nt: TGCAGCGTCTCTTCTATAGCGGGGCGCACAGATACGCAGTATTTT
abundance: NA; j_gene: TRBJ2-6; d_gene: NA; v_gene: TRBV5-1; CDR3aa: CASSVDNSGANVLTF; CDR3nt: TGCGCCAGCAGCGTGGATAACTCTGGGGCCAACGTCCTGACTTTC
abundance: few; j_gene: TRBJ2-7; d_gene: NA; v_gene: TRBV4-3; CDR3aa: CASPLLRGLYEQYF; CDR3nt: TGCGCCAGCCCCCTGTTGCGGGGACTCTACGAGCAGTACTTC
abundance: few; j_gene: TRBJ2-5; d_gene: TRBD2; v_gene: TRBV28; CDR3aa: CASSLGVAGGRKTQYF; CDR3nt: TGTGCCAGCAGCCTGGGGGTAGCGGGGGGGCGAAAGACCCAGTACTTC
abundance: NA; j_gene: TRBJ2-5; d_gene: TRBD1; v_gene: TRBV24-1; CDR3aa: CATSDPAGGEGPQETQYF; CDR3nt: TGTGCCACCAGTGATCCAGCAGGGGGCGAGGGACCCCAAGAGACCCAGTACTTC
abundance: NA; j_gene: TRBJ1-1; d_gene: NA; v_gene: TRBV7-9; CDR3aa: CASSLRPLPNTEAFF; CDR3nt: TGTGCCAGCAGCTTGCGGCCGCTACCGAACACTGAAGCTTTCTTT
abundance: NA; j_gene: TRBJ1-3; d_gene: TRBD1; v_gene: TRBV5-4; CDR3aa: CASSLPNPRTGTSSGNTIYF; CDR3nt: TGTGCCAGCAGCCTGCCCAACCCAAGGACAGGGACTAGCTCTGGAAACACCATATATTTT
abundance: NA; j_gene: TRBJ2-7; d_gene: TRBD1; v_gene: TRBV29-1; CDR3aa: CSAQTGGSYEQYF; CDR3nt: TGCAGCGCTCAAACAGGGGGTTCCTACGAGCAGTACTTC
abundance: NA; j_gene: TRBJ2-3; d_gene: TRBD2; v_gene: TRBV4-1; CDR3aa: CASSQGRGGRADTQYF; CDR3nt: TGCGCCAGCAGCCAAGGGCGGGGGGGCCGGGCAGATACGCAGTATTTT
abundance: many; j_gene: TRBJ2-3; d_gene: NA; v_gene: TRBV11-2; CDR3aa: CASSFPSTDTQYF; CDR3nt: TGCGCCAGCAGCTTCCCTAGCACAGATACGCAGTATTTT
abundance: NA; j_gene: TRBJ2-5; d_gene: TRBD1; v_gene: TRBV6-5; CDR3aa: CASSYLGQGGETQYF; CDR3nt: TGTGCCAGCAGTTACCTGGGACAGGGAGGAGAGACCCAGTACTTC
abundance: NA; j_gene: TRBJ1-4; d_gene: TRBD1; v_gene: TRBV6-4; CDR3aa: CDSKGAANEKLFF; CDR3nt: TGTGACAGTAAGGGGGCAGCTAATGAAAAACTGTTTTTT